This entry describes one T cell receptor (beta chain). The antigen remains unidentified. The data stem from a study of T cells in localized non-small cell lung cancer. TCRdb's table, derived via immunoSEQ multiplex PCR, lists solely in-frame clones and lacks some. The sample lists 35,000 to 40,000 clones, around nine tenths seen once, with around 2.8% in the top ten. Findings and caveats of the study: Uninvolved adjacent lung had higher T cell clonality than tumor and all other tissues. A raised T cell density in blood coincided with lengthier overall survival. Adjacent lung had a median around 60 of the 100 largest tumor clones. Heterogeneity stays possible, as sequencing covered only one tumor region.

This CDR3 has 16 residues. V shed 3 bases, J shed 3 bases, and the junction held 6 bases outside the gene matches. The clonotype comes from a woman aged 40 to 75 with stage I lung adenocarcinoma. The sequencing here drew on peripheral blood, taken before any cancer treatment. The rearrangement uses TRBV5-3 and TRBJ2-1; 10 positions agree with TRBD2. TRBV5-3 is identified as an open reading frame with a role that is uncertain. CDR3 sequence (DNA): TGTGCCAGAAGCTCCCGAGCGGGAGGGCGCTACAATGAGCAGTTCTTC. This gives the protein CARSSRAGGRYNEQFF.